This record covers a single TCR beta chain. These data originate in a study of PD-L1 blockade in urothelial cancer. Study-wide background: Treatment start was followed by blood analysis at 3 weeks (second dose) and again at 6 weeks.

Synthetic TCR analog templates were added to each PCR reaction. TCRdb's table, derived via immunoSEQ multiplex PCR, lists solely in-frame clones and lacks some. Here the sample spans about 87,000 clones, roughly 84% being singletons. The sample's time point: pretreatment peripheral blood. Germline values: CDR1 SGHTA, CDR2 FQGNSA. Trimming stripped 4 bases from V and 5 bases from J, with 12 bases between. The CDR3 has 14 residues. Sequencing was performed on PBMCs, taken around atezolizumab (anti-PD-L1) treatment. This receptor was taken from a man between 60 and 75 years old with urothelial cancer. This chain links TRBV7-2 with TRBJ2-1, with TRBD2 as a possible D gene (5 bases). Written as DNA, the CDR3 is TGTGCCAGCAGCTCCTCGGGGTGGAACAATGAGCAGTTCTTC. Translation gives CASSSSGWNNEQFF.